This T cell receptor beta chain derives from a study of T cells in Graves' hyperthyroidism and ophthalmopathy. Broader study findings: Blood also contained most expanded thyroid clonotypes above 0.001.

RNA transcripts were the template for amplifying TCR beta CDR3 regions. First-round RT-PCR of the TCR CDR3 relied on the HTBI primer set. TCRdb re-called the multiplex PCR reads with MiXCR, one entry per CDR3 protein. This sample carries under 650,000 distinct CDR3 sequences, around 16% of them seen once, and the ten largest clones take approximately 3.8%. Hyperthyroidism had been newly diagnosed in patients aged 18 to 65, and its duration was under 2 months. Uncontrolled infection, other autoimmune disease, pregnancy or lactation disqualified patients from enrolment. Thyroid ultrasound, orbital computed tomography, clinical symptoms, and serum thyroxine and TRAb underpinned diagnoses. In its sample, this clonotype was seen many times. Its specificity is not known. There are 14 residues in the CDR3. Germline assignment: CDR1 KGHSH and CDR2 LQKENI. With V trimmed by 6 bases and J by 3 bases, 7 bases remained unmatched.

This chain connects TRBV18 to TRBJ2-7; 8 bases agree with TRBD1. Sequencing was carried out using blood. The sequence derives from a woman in her 30s with Graves' hyperthyroidism. CDR3 loop: CASSDRAGVYEQYF. The CDR3 DNA sequence: TGTGCCAGCTCGGACAGGGCAGGGGTCTACGAGCAGTACTTC.